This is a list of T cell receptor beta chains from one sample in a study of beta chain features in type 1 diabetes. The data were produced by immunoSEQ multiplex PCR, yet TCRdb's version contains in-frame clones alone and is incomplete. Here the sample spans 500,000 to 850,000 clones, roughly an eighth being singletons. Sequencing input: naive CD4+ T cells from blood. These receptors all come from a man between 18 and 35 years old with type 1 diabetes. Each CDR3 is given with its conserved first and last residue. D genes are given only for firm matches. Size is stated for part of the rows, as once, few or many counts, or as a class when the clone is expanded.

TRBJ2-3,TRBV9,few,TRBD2,CASSVALAGPQLPSTDTQYF,TGTGCCAGCAGCGTAGCTCTAGCGGGCCCTCAATTGCCTAGCACAGATACGCAGTATTTT
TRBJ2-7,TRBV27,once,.,CASSFSRGASYEQYF,TGTGCCAGCAGTTTCAGCAGGGGTGCGTCCTACGAGCAGTACTTC
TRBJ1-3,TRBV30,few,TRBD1,CAYDRVIGNTIYF,TGTGCCTACGACAGGGTTATTGGAAACACCATATATTTT
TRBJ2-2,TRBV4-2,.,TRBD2,CASSQDRWTSGRPNTGELFF,TGTGCCAGCAGCCAAGATCGCTGGACTAGCGGGAGGCCGAACACCGGGGAGCTGTTTTTT
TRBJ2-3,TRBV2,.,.,CASSRLLSGTDTQYF,TGTGCCAGCAGTAGACTCCTTTCAGGCACAGATACGCAGTATTTT
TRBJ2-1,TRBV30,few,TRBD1,CAWIGQGALGEQFF,TGTGCCTGGATAGGGCAGGGGGCCCTGGGAGAGCAGTTCTTC
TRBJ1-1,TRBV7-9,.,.,CASSLALAEAFF,TGTGCCAGCAGCTTAGCACTGGCTGAAGCTTTCTTT
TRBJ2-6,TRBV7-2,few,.,CASSLVYSTSSGANVLTF,TGTGCCAGCAGCTTAGTATACAGTACCAGCTCTGGGGCCAACGTCCTGACTTTC
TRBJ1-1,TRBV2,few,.,CASILLMNTEAFF,TGTGCCAGCATCCTGCTTATGAACACTGAAGCTTTCTTT
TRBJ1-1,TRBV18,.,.,CASSPPPNREAFF,TGTGCCAGCTCACCACCACCTAATAGGGAAGCTTTCTTT
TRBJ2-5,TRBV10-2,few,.,CASSESTETQYF,TGCGCCAGCAGTGAGAGTACAGAGACCCAGTACTTC
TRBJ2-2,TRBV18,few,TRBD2,CASSQRREYGELFF,TGTGCCAGCTCCCAGCGGCGGGAGTACGGGGAGCTGTTTTTT
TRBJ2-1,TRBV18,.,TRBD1,CASSQPGQGFYYNEQFF,TGTGCCAGCAGCCAACCGGGACAGGGGTTTTACTACAATGAGCAGTTCTTC
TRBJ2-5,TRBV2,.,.,CASSAGGMYQETQYF,TGTGCCAGCAGTGCAGGGGGGATGTACCAAGAGACCCAGTACTTC
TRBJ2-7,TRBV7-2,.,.,CASSFHKPDGRYSYEQYF,TGTGCCAGCAGCTTCCACAAGCCGGACGGACGATACTCCTACGAGCAGTACTTC
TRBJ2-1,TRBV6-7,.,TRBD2,CASSTNTSGSAYNEQFF,TGTGCCAGCAGTACTAACACCAGCGGGAGCGCCTACAATGAGCAGTTCTTC
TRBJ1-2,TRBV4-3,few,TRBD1,CASSQFGRDSNYGYTF,TGCGCCAGCAGCCAATTCGGCCGGGACAGCAACTATGGCTACACCTTC
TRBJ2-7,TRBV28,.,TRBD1,CASSSPGGTGIYEQYF,TGTGCCAGCAGCTCTCCCGGGGGGACAGGGATCTACGAGCAGTACTTC
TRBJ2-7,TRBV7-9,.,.,CASSLRYEQYF,TGTGCCAGCAGCTTACGCTACGAGCAGTACTTC
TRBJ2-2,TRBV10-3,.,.,CAITARENTGELFF,TGTGCCATCACCGCGAGAGAGAACACCGGGGAGCTGTTTTTT
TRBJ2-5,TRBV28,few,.,CASSSFGGFQETQYF,TGTGCCAGCAGTTCATTCGGGGGATTCCAAGAGACCCAGTACTTC
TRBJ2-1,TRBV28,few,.,CASSLNYEQFF,TGTGCCAGCAGTCTCAATTATGAGCAGTTCTTC
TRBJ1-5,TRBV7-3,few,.,CASSLITEGGPRGTQHF,TGTGCCAGCAGCTTAATTACCGAGGGAGGCCCAAGGGGGACCCAGCATTTT
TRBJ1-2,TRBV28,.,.,CASRLYGYTF,TGTGCCAGCAGGCTCTATGGCTACACCTTC
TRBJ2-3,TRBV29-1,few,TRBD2,CSFEGLAGLTDTQYF,TGCAGCTTCGAAGGACTAGCGGGCCTCACAGATACGCAGTATTTT
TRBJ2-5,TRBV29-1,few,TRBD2,CSVKDSGDQETQYF,TGCAGCGTTAAAGATAGCGGGGATCAAGAGACCCAGTACTTC